Presented here are 25 T cell receptor beta chains from one specimen sequenced in a study of human T cells and chemical hapten exposure. TCRdb analysed the RACE reads with MiXCR anew, one entry per CDR3 protein. The table includes about 85,000 distinct CDR3 sequences, around 10% detected once. Stated time point: patch test 2, 6 weeks after DPC sensitization. Treatment of the sample: therapeutic diphenylcyclopropenone sensitization with weekly scalp DPC. This specimen consisted of whole blood, obtained in connection with sensitization to the hapten diphenylcyclopropenone (DPC). All receptors come from a young man with alopecia areata. Some clones in this sample may be carry-over from other donors' samples.

The table lists this clonotype with many counts. This chain joins TRBV28 and TRBJ1-1; 7 nucleotides match TRBD1. The CDR3 has 15 residues. The V gene's germline CDR1 is MDHEN and CDR2 SYDVKM. V gave up 6 bases and J gave up 1 base; unmatched junction bases: 8. DNA of the CDR3: TGTGCCAGCAGCCCAGCAGGGGGAGAGAACACTGAAGCTTTCTTT. Its protein is CASSPAGGENTEAFF.

This clonotype was picked up many times. This chain links TRBV11-2 with TRBJ1-1, with no clear D. Germline V gene lookup returns CDR1 SGHAT and CDR2 FQNNGV. The CDR3 loop spans 15 amino acids. Trimming removed 3 bases at V and 1 base at J, with 12 bases between. CDR3 protein: CASSFTFQPNTEAFF. In DNA, the CDR3 is TGTGCCAGCAGCTTCACTTTCCAGCCGAACACTGAAGCTTTCTTT. Variable domain in full (rest from reference TRBV11-2 and TRBJ1-1): EAGVAQSPRYKIIEKRQSVAFWCNPISGHATLYWYQQILGQGPKLLIQFQNNGVVDDSQLPKDRFSAERLKGVDSTLKIQPAKLEDSAVYLCASSFTFQPNTEAFFGQGTRLTVV.

This clonotype has a count of ten or more. The chain has TRBV29-1 and TRBJ1-1; D gene ambiguous. The germline V gene encodes CDR1 SQVTM and CDR2 ANQGSEA. The germline V and J ends were trimmed by 5 bases and 0 bases, with 13 bases remaining between them. This CDR3 region has 14 residues. As DNA, the CDR3 is TGCAGCGTTCACGGATTACTCATGAACACTGAAGCTTTCTTT. It specifies CSVHGLLMNTEAFF.

The table lists this clonotype with a few counts. V gene TRBV7-2 combines with J gene TRBJ2-3; no definite D call. The CDR3 covers 18 residues. Trimming shortened V by 0 bases and J by 2 bases, and 18 bases separated the two germline ends. The V gene's germline CDR1 is SGHTA and CDR2 FQGNSA. The CDR3 sequence: CASSLAGPTALYTDTQYF. In DNA, the CDR3 is TGTGCCAGCAGCTTAGCGGGCCCGACCGCTCTGTACACAGATACGCAGTATTTT.

At least ten counts were recorded for this clonotype. V is TRBV11-2 and J is TRBJ2-2; 7 positions match TRBD1. The V segment lost 3 bases and the J segment 6 bases; nucleotides outside the gene matches: 4. Germline V gives CDR1 SGHAT, CDR2 FQNNGV. The CDR3 consists of 14 residues. The CDR3 reads CASSFRQGAGELFF. The DNA for the CDR3 is TGTGCCAGCAGCTTCCGTCAGGGGGCCGGGGAGCTGTTTTTT.

The rearrangement joins TRBV6-4 to TRBJ2-1, with TRBD2 matching 11 bases. The V segment lost 0 bases and the J segment 7 bases; nucleotides outside the gene matches: 5. This CDR3 comprises 16 residues. Germline CDR1 is MRHNA and CDR2 is SNTAGT. For the CDR3, the DNA is TGTGCCAGCAGTGACTCACTAGCGGGGGTTCGAAATGAGCAGTTCTTC. Its translation is CASSDSLAGVRNEQFF.

The V call is TRBV28, the J call TRBJ2-4; D call uncertain. The germline gives CDR1 MDHEN, CDR2 SYDVKM. V was trimmed by 6 bases and J by 1 base, leaving 7 bases between them. The CDR3 consists of 13 residues. The CDR3 nucleotides are TGTGCCAGCAGGCATCCGGCCAAAAACATTCAGTACTTC. Protein product: CASRHPAKNIQYF.

V and J are TRBV28 and TRBJ2-3; D is ambiguous. From germline, CDR1 is MDHEN and CDR2 SYDVKM. Between the trimmed V and J ends, which lost 6 bases and 0 bases, there was a span of 22 bases. The CDR3 covers 18 residues. For the CDR3, the DNA is TGTGCCAGCAGCCTTAGACGGTGGCGGCCCTCTAGCACAGATACGCAGTATTTT. Its translation is CASSLRRWRPSSTDTQYF.

This clonotype was counted at least ten times. This chain links TRBV19 with TRBJ1-5, with D perhaps matching TRBD1 (6 bases). This CDR3 region has 15 residues. Trimming left V 0 bases short and J 1 base short, with 7 bases between. Germline-derived CDR1 and CDR2 are LNHDA and SQIVND (reference sequence). The CDR3, as DNA: TGTGCCAGTAGTATAGACAGGGGAAGCAATCAGCCCCAGCATTTT. Its translation: CASSIDRGSNQPQHF.

The chain joins TRBV7-8 to TRBJ2-7; the D is unclear. Trimming left V 4 bases short and J 1 base short, with 11 bases between. There are 14 residues in the CDR3. From germline, CDR1 is SGHVS and CDR2 FQNEAQ. CDR3 nucleotides: TGTGCCAGCAGCTACGGGTATGGATCCTACGAGCAGTACGTC. Its protein product is CASSYGYGSYEQYV.

This clonotype was observed many times. The CDR3 DNA is TGTGCCACCAGTGATTCCCCTGGATCACCCCTCCACTTT. Translation: CATSDSPGSPLHF. The V call is TRBV24-1, the J call TRBJ1-6; D gene ambiguous. V lost 2 bases and J 10 bases, leaving 8 bases between the germline ends. CDR3 length: 13 residues. Germline CDR1 is KGHDR and CDR2 is SFDVKD.

A remark on this clonotype: An end of the junction does not agree with germline; a read error may underlie this. This chain's CDR3 is CVSSLTGTSYEQYF. In DNA, the CDR3 is TGTGTCAGCAGCTTGACAGGGACCTCCTACGAGCAGTACTTC. The chain links TRBV7-2 to TRBJ2-7, with 7 bases matching TRBD1. CDR1 and CDR2 from the germline V gene are SGHTA and FQGNSA. This CDR3 is 14 amino acids long.

This rearrangement joins TRBV29-1 to TRBJ2-1; D unclear. Germline V CDR1 and CDR2: SQVTM, ANQGSEA. Trimming pared 3 bases from V and 9 bases from J, leaving 12 bases between. The CDR3 loop spans 12 amino acids. The CDR3 reads CSVESLVAEQFF. As DNA, the CDR3 is TGCAGCGTTGAGTCGCTAGTCGCTGAGCAGTTCTTC.

This clonotype was counted at least ten times. This sequence joins TRBV7-3 and TRBJ1-5; possible D gene TRBD1, 6 bases. The CDR3 sequence is 15 residues long. Germline loops: CDR1 SGHTA, CDR2 FQGTGA. V was cut by 3 bases and J by 4 bases, with 13 bases left in between. The CDR3: CASSLGGTLNQPQHF. Written as DNA, the CDR3 is TGTGCCAGCAGCTTGGGCGGGACACTTAATCAGCCCCAGCATTTT.

This clonotype came up a few times. The chain combines TRBV4-3 with TRBJ2-5; no clear D gene. Germline CDR1 is LGHNA and CDR2 is YSLEER. The V gene lost 1 base and the J gene lost 11 bases, with 8 bases spanning the gap. The CDR3 sequence is 11 residues long. CDR3 sequence: CASSQGNRQYF. CDR3 nucleotides: TGCGCCAGCAGCCAAGGGAACCGGCAGTACTTC.

In this sample, this clonotype turned up many times. The J gene is TRBJ1-5, the V gene TRBV28; a weak D match, TRBD1 (5 bases). The CDR3 spans 13 residues. CDR1 MDHEN and CDR2 SYDVKM come from the germline V gene. Between the trimmed V and J ends, which lost 6 bases and 1 base, there was a span of 7 bases. This CDR3 is CASRQGSNQPQHF. CDR3 coding DNA: TGTGCCAGCAGGCAGGGCAGCAATCAGCCCCAGCATTTT.

This clonotype was counted ten times or more. The chain has TRBV5-6 and TRBJ2-7, with 8 bases identical to TRBD2. Germline assignment: CDR1 SGHDT and CDR2 YYEEEE. With 0 bases clipped from V and 3 bases from J, the junction kept 8 bases outside the gene matches. The CDR3 has 16 residues. The CDR3 bases are TGTGCCAGCAGCTTGGGGCCAGCGGGGGTGTTCTACGAGCAGTACTTC. This sequence encodes CASSLGPAGVFYEQYF.

This clonotype was recorded at least ten times. V usage is TRBV12-3 or TRBV12-4 and J usage is TRBJ2-3; TRBD2 aligns across 12 bases. The V and J ends lost 3 bases and 2 bases, in that order; junction bases with no gene match: 3. CDR3 length equals 16 residues. The CDR3 DNA is TGTGCCAGCAGTTTTCTAGCGGGGGGGCCCACAGATACGCAGTATTTT. Translated: CASSFLAGGPTDTQYF.

The chain combines TRBV5-1 with TRBJ2-1; D possibly uses TRBD1 or TRBD2 (6 bases each). V lost 4 bases and J 0 bases, leaving 14 bases between the germline ends. The CDR3 runs 16 residues. Per germline, CDR1 SGHRS and CDR2 YFSETQ. CDR3 sequence: CASSRRGASSYNEQFF. In DNA form, the CDR3 reads TGCGCCAGCAGCCGGAGGGGGGCGAGCTCCTACAATGAGCAGTTCTTC.

This clonotype was counted ten times or more. The genes are TRBV7-8 and TRBJ1-1; no firm D call. The CDR3 is made up of 13 amino acids. Trimming stripped 4 bases from V and 7 bases from J, with 13 bases between. The germline V gene encodes CDR1 SGHVS and CDR2 FQNEAQ. CDR3 coding DNA: TGTGCCAGCAGCTCCCCCGGCGGGGTTGAAGCTTTCTTT. It is translated as CASSSPGGVEAFF. Together with reference TRBV7-8 and TRBJ1-1, the CDR3 gives the full variable domain: GAGVSQSPRYKVAKRGQDVALRCDPISGHVSLFWYQQALGQGPEFLTYFQNEAQLDKSGLPSDRFFAERPEGSVSTLKIQRTQQEDSAVYLCASSSPGGVEAFFGQGTRLTVV.

This clonotype was observed a few times. The V and J genes are TRBV4-1 and TRBJ2-7; D ambiguous. The germline V gene has CDR1 MGHRA and CDR2 YSYEKL. V was trimmed by 4 bases and J by 2 bases, leaving 9 bases between them. CDR3 length: 13 amino acids. The CDR3 reads CASSRTDAYEQYF. In DNA form, the CDR3 reads TGCGCCAGCAGCCGTACTGATGCCTACGAGCAGTACTTC.

This clonotype was recorded many times. The J gene is TRBJ2-5, the V gene TRBV7-6; TRBD1 might be the D (5 bases). This CDR3 contains 14 residues. The V and J ends lost 1 base and 2 bases respectively, with 8 bases between them. Germline CDR1 SGHVS, CDR2 FNYEAQ. The CDR3 DNA follows: TGTGCCAGCAGCTTAGACAGGCTTCAAGAGACCCAGTACTTC. Its translation: CASSLDRLQETQYF.

This clonotype has ten or more counts. The chain carries TRBV10-3 and TRBJ1-1, with 7 bases identical to TRBD1. V lost 6 bases, J lost 1 base, and 5 bases stayed unmatched. Germline V CDR1 and CDR2: ENHRY, SYGVKD. This CDR3 region has 14 residues. The CDR3 sequence: CAIRPDRANTEAFF. CDR3 bases: TGTGCCATCAGACCAGACAGGGCGAACACTGAAGCTTTCTTT.

The chain recombines TRBV18 with TRBJ2-1; 8 bases are shared with TRBD2. The junction had 12 bases not matched to a gene; V was cut back by 3 bases and J by 2 bases. Germline values: CDR1 KGHSH, CDR2 LQKENI. The CDR3 has 18 residues. The CDR3 protein is CASSPRLRSGDAYNEQFF. The CDR3 bases are TGTGCCAGCTCACCTCGACTCCGTAGCGGGGATGCCTACAATGAGCAGTTCTTC.

This clonotype came up a few times. This chain links TRBV6-6 with TRBJ1-5, with 10 bases identical to TRBD1. This CDR3 has 18 amino acids. Germline lookup yields CDR1 MNHNY and CDR2 SVGAGI (reference sequence). Losses at the gene ends were 6 bases for V and 4 bases for J; bases not matched to a gene: 15. This CDR3 reads CASSPIWTGGDQNQPQHF. The CDR3, as DNA: TGTGCCAGCAGCCCGATTTGGACAGGGGGGGACCAGAATCAGCCCCAGCATTTT.